The entry below gives a single TCR beta chain sequence along with its context. Its antigen target is currently unknown. Base quality data are lacking; no much larger clone is found one base away. The CDR3 regions of human TCRbeta chains were subjected to immunosequencing. On the authors' methods: Repertoire TCRs were matched against a reference library of SARS-CoV-2-specific TCRs generated with the MIRA antigen-specificity platform. Breadth was defined as the fraction of unique TCRs that were SARS-CoV-2-associated, and depth was defined as the fraction of total T cells that were SARS-CoV-2-associated. Each spike-specific TCR was assigned to its reactive spike region and to a CD4 or CD8 class using the MIRA data. Log10-transformed breadth and depth values were compared by one-way ANOVA with Sidak's multiple comparisons tests. Drawn from immuneACCESS, this table holds only the in-frame rearrangements with V and J called that TCRdb kept. Clones are partly lost; checked studies trace under half to an unresolved V gene and leave the rest unexplained. Clonal size and the V and J genes are those of that table, whereas D and trimming came from the DNA. The sample includes about 24,000 clones, with around 86% observed a single time. The top ten clonotypes cover more than 7.5% of the sample.

The CDR3 covers 12 residues, taking in both the cysteine and the phenylalanine. Only the CDR3 DNA stays, 36 bases, in frame from base 1. The germline V gene supplies CDR1 SQVTM and CDR2 ANQGSEA. Trimming takes 4 bases from V and 6 bases from J, and the germline ends sit 12 bases apart. This sample stems from a study of T cell responses to AZD1222 COVID-19 vaccine (dated by TCRdb to the early 2020s). In terms of the full investigation: TCR sequencing was performed for 230 to 250 trial participants, of whom 200 to 220 were given two doses of AZD1222 and about 25 were given two doses of MenACWY control vaccine. Trial participants were enrolled by age into subgroups of 18-55, 56-69 and 70-plus years, and approximately 150, 30 and 60 TCR-sequenced participants, respectively, were included in these subgroups.

What the work shows at the level of the full study, not this receptor alone: CD4 TCRs associated with the vaccine covered the entire spike protein, and the dominant responses were in regions 160-218 and 743-854. Most participants were white British and females outnumbered males, and the authors suggested that clonal diversity may have been underestimated. After two AZD1222 doses, spike-specific TCR breadth and depth were significantly higher than at day 0 and than in MenACWY recipients. In the small 56-69-year group, the increase in depth fell short of significance, most likely because of low power. Conclusions about previously exposed vaccinees were limited because only a handful of AZD1222 recipients were SARS-CoV-2 seropositive at baseline. Because no day 14 peak-response samples were available, the repertoires could be characterized only after the peak T cell response. Reportedly, close to half of the unique spike-specific TCRs recognized epitopes lying outside the regions that are mutated in the B.1.351 and B.1.1.7 variants.

Per the publication, the time point label means: about 28 days (+/-7) after the second vaccine dose. AZD1222 recipients whose second dose came at about 4 weeks and those whose second dose came at about 12 weeks were combined into one group, since spike-specific TCR depth and breadth did not differ between the two schedules. Vaccinee samples came from UK trials COV001 and COV002, including a single-blind randomized controlled phase 2/3 trial of AZD1222 (ChAdOx1 nCoV-19) in healthy adults. For TCRbeta chain sequencing, PBMC samples from trial participants were taken at day 0 and at day 28 after the second dose.

The chain is made from TRBV29-1 and TRBJ1-1; a tentative D call is TRBD1 (6 bases match). The receptor was derived from an adult who received the AZD1222 COVID-19 vaccine. The sequencing here drew on peripheral blood, taken 28 days after the second AZD1222 dose. The sequenced DNA: TGCAGCGTTGCGGACAGCTACTCTGAAGCTTTCTTT. Translated, this gives CSVADSYSEAFF. Extended through the reference TRBV29-1 and TRBJ1-1 proteins, this CDR3 yields the full variable domain: SAVISQKPSRDICQRGTSLTIQCQVDSQVTMMFWYRQQPGQSLTLIATANQGSEATYESGFVIDKFPISRPNLTFSTLTVSNMSPEDSSIYLCSVADSYSEAFFGQGTRLTVV.